Listed below are T cell receptor beta chains from one sample, sequenced in a study of cytomegalovirus exposure and HLA in healthy donors. Sequenced by immunoSEQ multiplex PCR; TCRdb stores in-frame clones only, minus some. The table records a few hundred thousand clones, about 74% of them present only once. Sequenced input: PBMCs. The receptors derive from a man aged 35-49 years in good health and CMV-seronegative. CDR3s include the opening cysteine and the closing phenylalanine or tryptophan. Fields, in order: V gene, J gene, CDR3 protein.

TRBV19	TRBJ2-5	CASRGLRETQYF
TRBV13	TRBJ2-3	CASSLIQGSPDTQYF
TRBV7-2	TRBJ2-7	CASSLLNPGLAAYEQYF
TRBV4-1	TRBJ1-4	CASSPLQGASEKLFF
TRBV21-1	TRBJ1-5	CASSSKVQHNQPQHF
TRBV7-2	TRBJ1-6	CASSVRQATNNSPLHF
TRBV6-1	TRBJ2-2	CASRRTGAGELFF
TRBV7-2	TRBJ2-7	CASTTPFSVPSYEQYF
TRBV12-5	TRBJ2-2	CASGLPLGQGSVNTGELFF
TRBV4-2	TRBJ1-2	CASSHEDRGNYGYTF
TRBV19	TRBJ2-1	CASSNYRTYNEQFF
TRBV30	TRBJ2-3	CAWASGQGTDTQYF
TRBV5-1	TRBJ2-1	CASSLSTGQGREGEQFF
TRBV27	TRBJ1-5	CASSPGTVSNQPQHF
TRBV6-1	TRBJ1-5	CASKSRGPNQPQHF
TRBV2	TRBJ1-5	CASSREGNQPQHF
TRBV9	TRBJ1-3	CASSLAGSSGNTIYF
TRBV7-3	TRBJ1-1	CASSRRDGTEAFF
TRBV7-3	TRBJ2-1	CASSPRIAVYNEQFF
TRBV25-1	TRBJ2-7	CASRGDSQGLYEQYF
TRBV6-1	TRBJ1-6	CASSYLNGSPLHF
TRBV7-9	TRBJ1-1	CSSSPRNTEAFF
TRBV7-8	TRBJ1-3	CASSLQGAPAHSGNTIYF
TRBV9	TRBJ1-5	CASSVYGSGEPQHF
TRBV28	TRBJ2-3	CASRSGTEGSYTQYF
TRBV30	TRBJ2-1	CAFDSGGGGEQFF
TRBV28	TRBJ2-7	CASSSGLAGSYEQYF
TRBV7-3	TRBJ2-4	CASSLASGYKNIQYF
TRBV4-1	TRBJ2-7	CASSQTTGQPYEQYF
TRBV28	TRBJ1-2	CASSLPGYYGYTF
TRBV5-8	TRBJ2-6	CASTWGGVLTF
TRBV14	TRBJ2-2	CASSLQTNRNTGELFF
TRBV6-5	TRBJ1-1	CASSGQGNTEAFF
TRBV9	TRBJ2-2	CASSDGGGGTGELFF
TRBV30	TRBJ2-7	CATGHQLSYEQYF
TRBV11-2	TRBJ1-5	CASSRGGANQPQHF
TRBV6-6	TRBJ1-1	CASTLLGGGEAFF
TRBV5-6	TRBJ1-1	CASSGGSTEAFF
TRBV5-8	TRBJ1-2	CASSLSRIHWGYTF
TRBV7-2	TRBJ2-7	CASSLGLTAGEQYF
TRBV6-1	TRBJ1-1	CASSDPDRGAEAFF
TRBV9	TRBJ2-3	CASSGARSTDTQYF
TRBV6-5	TRBJ2-1	CASSYRVAGANNEQFF
TRBV29-1	TRBJ1-2	CSVAPGPTDGYTF
TRBV20-1	TRBJ1-4	CTGGHNEKLFF
TRBV10-3	TRBJ1-5	CAIRADGNSNQPQHF
TRBV10-2	TRBJ2-1	CASSGTLEGLHEQFF
TRBV28	TRBJ2-1	CASSGGGQGGKQFF
TRBV10-3	TRBJ2-1	CAAGQELGNEQFF
TRBV5-4	TRBJ2-2	CASSPYAGGTAGELFF
TRBV27	TRBJ2-1	CASSPGGMYHNEQFF
TRBV29-1	TRBJ1-1	CSVGQGANTEAFF